The 23 T cell receptor beta chains presented below share a single source sample, sequenced in a study of blood T cell repertoires in COVID-19. Data came from immunoSEQ multiplex PCR; TCRdb stores just in-frame clones and leaves some out. The data contain 45,000 or so clones, 83% of them singletons. The sample comprised peripheral blood. These receptor sequences come from an elderly man in a cohort sampled during active COVID-19.

The chain couples TRBV7-2 to TRBJ2-1, with TRBD2 as a possible D gene (5 bases). This CDR3 has 13 amino acids. Germline V gene lookup returns CDR1 SGHTA and CDR2 FQGNSA. V lost 4 bases to trimming and J lost 3 bases, with 7 bases between them. The CDR3 spells CASSSGLYNEQFF. CDR3 nucleotides: TGTGCCAGCAGCTCCGGACTCTACAATGAGCAGTTCTTC.

This clone has a single count. The chain carries TRBV29-1 and TRBJ1-1, with D possibly being TRBD1 (6 bases). V was trimmed by 3 bases and J by 1 base, leaving 9 bases between them. CDR1 SQVTM and CDR2 ANQGSEA come from the germline V gene. This CDR3 comprises 13 residues. In DNA, the CDR3 is TGCAGCGTTGATCGACAGGCGAACACTGAAGCTTTCTTT. Protein product: CSVDRQANTEAFF.

The chain combines TRBV20-1 with TRBJ2-7; D gene ambiguous. Trimming removed 5 bases from V and 2 bases from J, with 7 bases in between. Germline-derived CDR1 and CDR2 are DFQATT and SNEGSKA (reference sequence). The CDR3 extends over 11 amino acids. The CDR3 reads CSAPVAYEQYF. CDR3 nucleotide sequence: TGCAGTGCTCCAGTGGCCTACGAGCAGTACTTC.

The chain recombines TRBV11-1 with TRBJ1-1; 7 bases fit TRBD1. V lost 1 base and J lost 6; bases outside the gene matches: 2. The CDR3 consists of 13 residues. CDR1 SGHAT and CDR2 FQDESV come from the germline V gene (reference sequence). CDR3 bases: TGTGCCAGCAGCTTAGATCAGGGGGCTGAAGCTTTCTTT. It encodes CASSLDQGAEAFF.

The chain joins TRBV15 to TRBJ2-2; D might be TRBD1 (5 bases). Deletions cut 2 bases from V and 6 bases from J, with 10 bases between. This CDR3 comprises 14 residues. Germline lookup yields CDR1 LNHNV and CDR2 YYDKDF (reference sequence). CDR3 region: CATSRSRVAGELFF. In nucleotides, the CDR3 is TGTGCCACCAGCAGAAGCAGGGTCGCCGGGGAGCTGTTTTTT.

This clone was observed a few times. The chain joins TRBV27 to TRBJ2-5; D gene unclear. Per the germline V gene, CDR1 is MNHEY and CDR2 is SMNVEV (reference sequence). The CDR3 extends over 14 amino acids. Trimming left V 2 bases short and J 0 bases short, with 7 bases between. DNA for the CDR3: TGTGCCAGCAGTTTAAAAAGCAACCAAGAGACCCAGTACTTC. Protein sequence: CASSLKSNQETQYF.

The chain recombines TRBV9 with TRBJ1-2, with 11 positions matching TRBD1. The V segment lost 0 bases and the J segment 5 bases; nucleotides outside the gene matches: 6. The CDR3 runs 16 residues. Germline assignment: CDR1 SGDLS and CDR2 YYNGEE. CDR3 region: CASSVGGQGARYGYTF. CDR3 nucleotides: TGTGCCAGCAGCGTAGGCGGACAGGGGGCAAGATATGGCTACACCTTC.

This clone was seen only once. The chain employs TRBV5-1 and TRBJ2-2; 7 bases are a match to TRBD2. The V gene's germline CDR1 is SGHRS and CDR2 YFSETQ. J lost 5 bases, V lost 5 bases, and 9 bases had no gene match. This CDR3 region has 15 residues. The CDR3 reads CASRGRPGGTGELFF. Here the CDR3 DNA reads TGCGCCAGCAGAGGCCGGCCGGGAGGAACCGGGGAGCTGTTTTTT.

This CDR3 is CASSGPPQLGEKLFF. The CDR3 nucleotides are TGTGCCAGTAGTGGTCCCCCACAGTTAGGTGAAAAACTGTTTTTT. This sequence joins TRBV19 and TRBJ1-4; D uncertain. The V gene lost 5 bases and the J gene lost 7 bases, with 17 bases spanning the gap. The CDR3 contains 15 residues. Per germline, CDR1 LNHDA and CDR2 SQIVND (reference sequence). The full variable domain, with the rest looked up from reference TRBV19 and TRBJ1-4, is DGGITQSPKYLFRKEGQNVTLSCEQNLNHDAMYWYRQDPGQGLRLIYYSQIVNDFQKGDIAEGYSVSREKKESFPLTVTSAQKNPTAFYLCASSGPPQLGEKLFFGSGTQLSVL.

The chain recombines TRBV7-2 with TRBJ1-2, with a weak D call TRBD1 (6 bases). The CDR3 covers 13 residues. Trimming cost V 5 bases and J 5 bases, with 12 bases left between them. Germline V CDR1 and CDR2: SGHTA, FQGNSA. The CDR3 protein is CASSRTGMYGYTF. The CDR3 DNA sequence: TGTGCCAGCAGCCGAACAGGGATGTATGGCTACACCTTC.

The chain uses TRBV7-3 and TRBJ2-2; D may be TRBD2 (5 bases). V was trimmed by 2 bases and J by 4 bases, leaving 11 bases between them. The germline CDR1 and CDR2 sequences are SGHTA and FQGTGA. The CDR3 is 15 amino acids. CDR3 sequence: CASSLAGTGTGELFF. CDR3 nucleotide sequence: TGTGCCAGCAGCTTAGCGGGCACGGGCACCGGGGAGCTGTTTTTT. The entire variable domain, with the rest obtained from reference TRBV7-3 and TRBJ2-2, is as follows: GAGVSQTPSNKVTEKGKYVELRCDPISGHTALYWYRQSLGQGPEFLIYFQGTGAADDSGLPNDRFFAVRPEGSVSTLKIQRTERGDSAVYLCASSLAGTGTGELFFGEGSRLTVL.

The genes are TRBV30 and TRBJ2-7; tentative D call: TRBD1 (5 bases). The CDR3 is 14 amino acids. Trimming shortened V by 0 bases and J by 4 bases, and 13 bases separated the two germline ends. CDR1 and CDR2 from the germline V gene are GTSNPN and SVGIG (reference sequence). CDR3 sequence: CAWSVRTGHYEQYF. The CDR3 DNA is TGTGCCTGGAGTGTACGAACAGGACATTACGAGCAGTACTTC.

CDR3 nucleotides: TGTGCCAGTAGTATCTCGGCAGCGGATACGCAGTATTTT. It is translated as CASSISAADTQYF. The V call is TRBV19, the J call TRBJ2-3; D remains ambiguous. This CDR3 spans 13 amino acids. Trimming removed 3 bases at V and 6 bases at J, with 10 bases between. The germline V gene has CDR1 LNHDA and CDR2 SQIVND (reference sequence).

V gene TRBV5-1 combines with J gene TRBJ2-2; a weak D match, TRBD1 (6 bases). The length of the CDR3 is 14 residues. Germline V gene sequence: CDR1 SGHRS, CDR2 YFSETQ. The V gene lost 4 bases and the J gene lost 5 bases, with 12 bases spanning the gap. This CDR3 reads CASSMDRQTGELFF. The CDR3 DNA is TGCGCCAGCAGCATGGACAGACAGACCGGGGAGCTGTTTTTT. The variable domain in full, with the rest retrieved from reference TRBV5-1 and TRBJ2-2, is KAGVTQTPRYLIKTRGQQVTLSCSPISGHRSVSWYQQTPGQGLQFLFEYFSETQRNKGNFPGRFSGRQFSNSRSEMNVSTLELGDSALYLCASSMDRQTGELFFGEGSRLTVL.

This clone has only one observation. The chain carries TRBV24-1 and TRBJ2-1, with 8 bases aligning to TRBD2. V lost 3 bases, J lost 8 bases, and 8 bases stayed unmatched. The CDR3 covers 15 residues. Germline lookup yields CDR1 KGHDR and CDR2 SFDVKD. The CDR3 DNA is TGTGCCACCAGTGATCCCTCGACTAGCGTGGATGAGCAGTTCTTC. This sequence encodes CATSDPSTSVDEQFF.

The chain has TRBV9 and TRBJ1-3; 7 bases are a match to TRBD1. Per the germline V gene, CDR1 is SGDLS and CDR2 is YYNGEE. The CDR3 has 15 residues. The V gene end was trimmed by 4 bases and the J gene end by 7 bases; junction bases not matched to a gene: 11. The CDR3 loop is CASSHTDRDGNTIYF. The CDR3 DNA sequence: TGTGCCAGCAGCCATACTGACAGGGATGGCAACACCATATATTTT. Drawing the rest from reference TRBV9 and TRBJ1-3, the complete variable domain is DSGVTQTPKHLITATGQRVTLRCSPRSGDLSVYWYQQSLDQGLQFLIQYYNGEERAKGNILERFSAQQFPDLHSELNLSSLELGDSALYFCASSHTDRDGNTIYFGEGSWLTVV.

CDR3 bases: TGTGCCAGCAGCTTAGCGAGTAGTTCACCCCTCCACTTT. It is translated as CASSLASSSPLHF. The gene calls are TRBV11-2 and TRBJ1-6; unclear D gene. The CDR3 has 13 residues. The V gene lost 1 base and the J gene lost 9 bases, with 7 bases spanning the gap. Looked up from germline, CDR1 is SGHAT and CDR2 is FQNNGV.

The chain recombines TRBV6-1 with TRBJ1-2; D unclear. The ends were cut back, 1 base at V and 2 bases at J, with 11 bases in the middle. The CDR3 is made up of 15 amino acids. Germline CDR1 is MNHNS and CDR2 is SASEGT. CDR3 loop: CASSEVAGLNYGYTF. CDR3 in DNA: TGTGCCAGCAGTGAAGTGGCCGGACTAAACTATGGCTACACCTTC.

This clone was seen more than once but under ten times. J is TRBJ1-1 and V is TRBV10-3, with 8 bases identical to TRBD1. V lost 3 bases and J lost 0; bases outside the gene matches: 3. Per the germline V gene, CDR1 is ENHRY and CDR2 is SYGVKD. The CDR3 covers 15 residues. CDR3 amino acids: CAISDRTGLNTEAFF. The CDR3 DNA reads TGTGCCATCAGTGACAGGACAGGGTTGAACACTGAAGCTTTCTTT.

The V gene is TRBV6-1, the J gene TRBJ1-2; TRBD1 aligns across 8 bases. The V segment lost 0 bases and the J segment 3 bases; nucleotides outside the gene matches: 3. This CDR3 has 15 amino acids. The germline CDR1 and CDR2 sequences are MNHNS and SASEGT. The DNA for the CDR3 is TGTGCCAGCAGTGAAGCGTACAGGGGGGACTATGGCTACACCTTC. Protein: CASSEAYRGDYGYTF.

The genes are TRBV2 and TRBJ1-2; perhaps TRBD1 as D (5 bases). CDR1 and CDR2 (germline): SNHLY, FYNNEI. This CDR3 contains 12 residues. Trimming shortened V by 7 bases and J by 4 bases, and 10 bases separated the two germline ends. CDR3 in amino acids: CASNSDTYGYTF. The CDR3 region has the DNA TGTGCCAGCAACTCGGACACCTATGGCTACACCTTC.

The gene calls are TRBV18 and TRBJ2-1, with 8 bases fitting TRBD2. CDR3 length: 15 residues. Germline CDR1 is KGHSH and CDR2 is LQKENI. With V trimmed by 6 bases and J by 4 bases, 8 bases remained unmatched. The CDR3 DNA is TGTGCCAGCTCTCTCAACCCGGGGGGGTACAATGAGCAGTTCTTC. This codes for CASSLNPGGYNEQFF.

This chain links TRBV9 with TRBJ1-1, with TRBD1 matching over 7 bases. Per germline, CDR1 SGDLS and CDR2 YYNGEE. The CDR3 has 13 amino acids. Trimming at V came to 6 bases and at J to 6 bases, leaving 8 bases not matched to a gene. The CDR3 nucleotides are TGTGCCAGCAACAGGGGAGGTCAATCTGAAGCTTTCTTT. This sequence encodes CASNRGGQSEAFF.